This T cell receptor beta chain was retrieved from a study of human T cells and chemical hapten exposure. The germline V and J ends were trimmed by 3 bases and 0 bases, with 12 bases remaining between them. CDR3 length: 15 residues. CDR1 and CDR2 from the germline V gene are SGHRS and YFSETQ. The time point here: patch test 2, 6 weeks after DPC sensitization. Treatment of the sample: therapeutic diphenylcyclopropenone sensitization with weekly scalp DPC. The authors extracted total RNA from unfractionated whole blood. TCRdb passed the RACE reads through MiXCR, listing each CDR3 protein once. The sample includes some 81,000 distinct CDR3 sequences, around a tenth seen only once; the top ten take around 1.5%.

The material was whole blood, obtained in connection with sensitization to the hapten diphenylcyclopropenone (DPC). The rearrangement uses TRBV5-1 and TRBJ2-5, with D uncertain. The source of this sequence is a man between 18 and 35 years old with alopecia areata. Some clones in this sample may be carry-over from other donors' samples. CDR3 coding DNA: TGCGCCAGCAGCTCGGATCCTAGGTACCAAGAGACCCAGTACTTC. Translating gives CASSSDPRYQETQYF.